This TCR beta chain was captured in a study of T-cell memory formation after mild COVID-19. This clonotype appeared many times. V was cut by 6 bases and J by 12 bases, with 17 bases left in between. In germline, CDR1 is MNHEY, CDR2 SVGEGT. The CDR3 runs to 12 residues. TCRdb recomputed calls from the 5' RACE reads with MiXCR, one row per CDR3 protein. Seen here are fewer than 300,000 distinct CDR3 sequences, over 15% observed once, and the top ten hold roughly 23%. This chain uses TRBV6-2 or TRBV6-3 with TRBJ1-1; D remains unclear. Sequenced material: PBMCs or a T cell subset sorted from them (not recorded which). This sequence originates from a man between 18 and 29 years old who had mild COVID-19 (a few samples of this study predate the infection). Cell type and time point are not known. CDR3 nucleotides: TGTGCCAGCAGCCCCGCTCTACGAACGACTTTCTTT. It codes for CASSPALRTTFF.